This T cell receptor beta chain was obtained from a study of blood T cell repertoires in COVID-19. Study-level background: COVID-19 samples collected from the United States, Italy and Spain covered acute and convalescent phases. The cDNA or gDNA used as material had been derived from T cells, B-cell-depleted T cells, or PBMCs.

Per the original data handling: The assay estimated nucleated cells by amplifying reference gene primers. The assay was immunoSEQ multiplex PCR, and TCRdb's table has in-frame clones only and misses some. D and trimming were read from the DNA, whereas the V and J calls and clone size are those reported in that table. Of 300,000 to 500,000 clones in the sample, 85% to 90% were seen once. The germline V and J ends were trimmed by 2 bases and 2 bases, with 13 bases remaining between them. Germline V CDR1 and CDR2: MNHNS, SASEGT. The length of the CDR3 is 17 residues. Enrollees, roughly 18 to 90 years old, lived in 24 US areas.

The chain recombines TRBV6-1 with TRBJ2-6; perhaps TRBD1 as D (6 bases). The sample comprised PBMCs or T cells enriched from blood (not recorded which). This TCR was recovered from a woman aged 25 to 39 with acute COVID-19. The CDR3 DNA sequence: TGTGCCAGCAGTGAATCTCGGTACAGGGCTGGGGCCAACGTCCTGACTTTC. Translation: CASSESRYRAGANVLTF.